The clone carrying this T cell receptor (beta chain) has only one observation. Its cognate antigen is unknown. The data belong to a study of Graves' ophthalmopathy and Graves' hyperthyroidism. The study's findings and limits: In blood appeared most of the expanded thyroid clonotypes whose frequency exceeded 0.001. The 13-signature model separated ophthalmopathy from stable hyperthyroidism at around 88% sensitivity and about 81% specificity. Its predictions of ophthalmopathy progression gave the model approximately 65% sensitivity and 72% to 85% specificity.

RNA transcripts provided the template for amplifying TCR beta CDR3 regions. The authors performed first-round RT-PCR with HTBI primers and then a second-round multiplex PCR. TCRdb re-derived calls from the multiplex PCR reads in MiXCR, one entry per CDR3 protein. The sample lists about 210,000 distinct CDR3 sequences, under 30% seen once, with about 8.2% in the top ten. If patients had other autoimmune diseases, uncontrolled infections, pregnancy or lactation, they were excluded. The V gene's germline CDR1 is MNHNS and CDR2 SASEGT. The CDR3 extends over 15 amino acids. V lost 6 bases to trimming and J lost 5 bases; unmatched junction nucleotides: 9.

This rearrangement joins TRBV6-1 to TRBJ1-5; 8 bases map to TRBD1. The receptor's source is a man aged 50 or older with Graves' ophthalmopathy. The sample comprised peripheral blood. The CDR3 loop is CASRKDRAGDQPQHF. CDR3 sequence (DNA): TGTGCCAGCAGGAAGGACAGGGCGGGCGATCAGCCCCAGCATTTT.